These T cell receptor beta chains were read from a single sample in a study of blood T cell repertoires in COVID-19. Sequencing used immunoSEQ multiplex PCR; TCRdb keeps in-frame clones, though not all of them. The table shows 250,000 to 350,000 clones, with about 87% occurring only once. Sequenced input: peripheral blood. These receptors were obtained from a woman aged 45 to 65 with COVID-19, enrolled during active disease. Both conserved end residues are part of each CDR3. Fields, in order: V gene, clone size, D gene, CDR3 length, J gene, CDR3 protein, CDR3 DNA. The D gene is left open where the match is weak. A row's size may be missing; if present it is once, few, many or a size class.

v_gene: TRBV7-2; abundance: .; d_gene: .; len: 15; j_gene: TRBJ2-7; CDR3aa: CASSHPGRPSIEQYF; CDR3nt: TGTGCCAGCAGCCACCCAGGAAGGCCATCGATCGAGCAGTACTTC
v_gene: TRBV7-6; abundance: .; d_gene: .; len: 14; j_gene: TRBJ2-3; CDR3aa: CASSSDTSTDTQYF; CDR3nt: TGTGCCAGCAGCTCGGACACTAGCACAGATACGCAGTATTTT
v_gene: TRBV30; abundance: .; d_gene: TRBD1; len: 13; j_gene: TRBJ1-1; CDR3aa: CASRTGPNTEAFF; CDR3nt: TGTGCCTCTAGGACAGGACCGAACACTGAAGCTTTCTTT
v_gene: TRBV15; abundance: .; d_gene: TRBD2; len: 13; j_gene: TRBJ2-2; CDR3aa: CATSRDRGEGLFF; CDR3nt: TGTGCCACCAGCAGAGATCGGGGGGAAGGACTGTTTTTT
v_gene: TRBV2; abundance: once; d_gene: TRBD2; len: 16; j_gene: TRBJ2-4; CDR3aa: CASIPGGGLAKNIQYF; CDR3nt: TGTGCCAGCATCCCCGGCGGGGGTTTAGCCAAAAACATTCAGTACTTC
v_gene: TRBV19; abundance: .; d_gene: .; len: 16; j_gene: TRBJ2-7; CDR3aa: CASSISGQAKTYEQYF; CDR3nt: TGTGCCAGTAGTATATCAGGGCAGGCTAAAACCTACGAGCAGTACTTC
v_gene: TRBV3-1/TRBV3-2; abundance: .; d_gene: .; len: 15; j_gene: TRBJ1-1; CDR3aa: CASSHGTIGGSEAFF; CDR3nt: TGTGCCAGCAGCCACGGGACAATCGGCGGCTCTGAAGCTTTCTTT
v_gene: TRBV10-3; abundance: .; d_gene: TRBD2; len: 15; j_gene: TRBJ2-1; CDR3aa: CAISGAGGRNNEQFF; CDR3nt: TGTGCCATCAGTGGGGCGGGAGGGCGTAACAATGAGCAGTTCTTC
v_gene: TRBV29-1; abundance: .; d_gene: TRBD1; len: 15; j_gene: TRBJ2-1; CDR3aa: CSVLGDRPSYNEQFF; CDR3nt: TGCAGCGTTCTCGGGGACAGACCTTCCTACAATGAGCAGTTCTTC
v_gene: TRBV5-1; abundance: few; d_gene: .; len: 14; j_gene: TRBJ1-4; CDR3aa: CASSLGQFNEKLFF; CDR3nt: TGCGCCAGCAGCTTGGGGCAGTTTAATGAAAAACTGTTTTTT
v_gene: TRBV7-9; abundance: .; d_gene: .; len: 12; j_gene: TRBJ2-5; CDR3aa: CASSGGGQAQYF; CDR3nt: TGTGCCAGCAGCGGAGGGGGCCAGGCCCAGTACTTC
v_gene: TRBV27; abundance: .; d_gene: .; len: 11; j_gene: TRBJ2-1; CDR3aa: CASSLAGEQFF; CDR3nt: TGTGCCAGCAGTTTGGCGGGTGAGCAGTTCTTC
v_gene: TRBV27; abundance: .; d_gene: .; len: 15; j_gene: TRBJ2-7; CDR3aa: CASGGGDRGPYEQYF; CDR3nt: TGTGCCAGCGGGGGGGGTGACAGGGGTCCCTACGAGCAGTACTTC
v_gene: TRBV2; abundance: .; d_gene: .; len: 12; j_gene: TRBJ1-2; CDR3aa: CASNRWNYGYTF; CDR3nt: TGTGCCAGCAACCGGTGGAACTATGGCTACACCTTC
v_gene: TRBV18; abundance: .; d_gene: TRBD2; len: 15; j_gene: TRBJ2-1; CDR3aa: CASSPRWEGYNEQFF; CDR3nt: TGTGCCAGCTCACCACGGTGGGAGGGGTACAATGAGCAGTTCTTC
v_gene: TRBV11-2; abundance: .; d_gene: TRBD2; len: 15; j_gene: TRBJ2-1; CDR3aa: CASSFLNGRGVEQFF; CDR3nt: TGTGCCAGCAGCTTTCTGAACGGGAGGGGGGTTGAGCAGTTCTTC
v_gene: TRBV29-1; abundance: .; d_gene: TRBD1; len: 12; j_gene: TRBJ1-1; CDR3aa: CSVAQGASEAFF; CDR3nt: TGCAGCGTTGCGCAGGGGGCATCTGAAGCTTTCTTT
v_gene: TRBV11-2; abundance: .; d_gene: .; len: 14; j_gene: TRBJ1-4; CDR3aa: CASSPLDGGEKLFF; CDR3nt: TGTGCCAGCAGCCCACTGGACGGAGGAGAAAAACTGTTTTTT
v_gene: TRBV2; abundance: .; d_gene: TRBD1; len: 14; j_gene: TRBJ1-4; CDR3aa: CASSPPGQNEKLFF; CDR3nt: TGTGCCAGCAGTCCCCCGGGACAGAATGAAAAACTGTTTTTT
v_gene: TRBV30; abundance: .; d_gene: TRBD2; len: 17; j_gene: TRBJ2-1; CDR3aa: CAGRGASGSVAYNEQFF; CDR3nt: TGTGCCGGAAGAGGGGCTAGCGGGAGTGTAGCCTACAATGAGCAGTTCTTC
v_gene: TRBV24-1; abundance: .; d_gene: TRBD2; len: 15; j_gene: TRBJ2-7; CDR3aa: CATSVSLAGVYEQYF; CDR3nt: TGTGCCACCAGTGTTTCCCTAGCGGGAGTGTACGAGCAGTACTTC
v_gene: TRBV6-6; abundance: .; d_gene: .; len: 13; j_gene: TRBJ2-7; CDR3aa: CASRGDTLDEQYF; CDR3nt: TGTGCCAGCAGGGGGGACACCCTGGACGAGCAGTACTTC
v_gene: TRBV24-1; abundance: .; d_gene: TRBD1; len: 15; j_gene: TRBJ2-1; CDR3aa: CATSEPGGTSNEQFF; CDR3nt: TGTGCCACCAGTGAGCCAGGGGGAACAAGCAATGAGCAGTTCTTC
v_gene: TRBV5-8; abundance: .; d_gene: TRBD1; len: 17; j_gene: TRBJ1-1; CDR3aa: CASSPPTGGMSWPEAFF; CDR3nt: TGTGCCAGCAGCCCTCCAACAGGGGGGATGAGTTGGCCTGAAGCTTTCTTT
v_gene: TRBV6-5; abundance: .; d_gene: .; len: 13; j_gene: TRBJ1-3; CDR3aa: CATNQGSGNTIYF; CDR3nt: TGTGCCACCAACCAGGGTTCTGGAAACACCATATATTTT
v_gene: TRBV5-1; abundance: .; d_gene: TRBD1; len: 15; j_gene: TRBJ1-4; CDR3aa: CASSLDGQGERKLFF; CDR3nt: TGCGCCAGCAGCTTGGACGGACAGGGGGAAAGAAAACTGTTTTTT
v_gene: TRBV27; abundance: .; d_gene: TRBD1; len: 17; j_gene: TRBJ1-2; CDR3aa: CASSSRTEGATPYGYTF; CDR3nt: TGTGCCAGCAGTAGTCGGACAGAGGGGGCCACCCCCTATGGCTACACCTTC
v_gene: TRBV5-5; abundance: .; d_gene: TRBD1; len: 16; j_gene: TRBJ1-3; CDR3aa: CASSHGGTGYGNTIYF; CDR3nt: TGTGCCAGCAGCCATGGTGGGACAGGGTACGGAAACACCATATATTTT
v_gene: TRBV18; abundance: .; d_gene: .; len: 15; j_gene: TRBJ2-7; CDR3aa: CASSPPGGFSYEQYF; CDR3nt: TGTGCCAGCTCACCACCGGGAGGTTTTTCCTACGAGCAGTACTTC
v_gene: TRBV7-9; abundance: .; d_gene: TRBD2; len: 16; j_gene: TRBJ2-3; CDR3aa: CASSSQAGGPTDTQYF; CDR3nt: TGTGCCAGCAGCTCTCAAGCGGGAGGGCCGACAGATACGCAGTATTTT
v_gene: TRBV18; abundance: .; d_gene: .; len: 13; j_gene: TRBJ2-7; CDR3aa: CASSQQPSYEQYF; CDR3nt: TGTGCCAGCTCACAACAGCCATCCTACGAGCAGTACTTC
v_gene: TRBV7-9; abundance: .; d_gene: TRBD1; len: 15; j_gene: TRBJ2-1; CDR3aa: CASSLTGGYANEQFF; CDR3nt: TGTGCCAGCAGCTTAACAGGGGGCTATGCCAATGAGCAGTTCTTC
v_gene: TRBV5-4; abundance: .; d_gene: TRBD1; len: 15; j_gene: TRBJ2-2; CDR3aa: CASSSGQSNTGELFF; CDR3nt: TGTGCCAGCAGCTCGGGACAGTCTAACACCGGGGAGCTGTTTTTT
v_gene: TRBV30; abundance: .; d_gene: TRBD1; len: 14; j_gene: TRBJ2-7; CDR3aa: CAWDRTGGMNEQYF; CDR3nt: TGTGCCTGGGATCGGACAGGGGGCATGAACGAGCAGTACTTC
v_gene: TRBV14; abundance: .; d_gene: .; len: 14; j_gene: TRBJ1-2; CDR3aa: CASSQANSFYGYTF; CDR3nt: TGTGCCAGCAGCCAAGCTAATTCGTTCTATGGCTACACCTTC
v_gene: TRBV20-1; abundance: .; d_gene: TRBD1; len: 14; j_gene: TRBJ1-2; CDR3aa: CSASSRQGHYGYTF; CDR3nt: TGCAGTGCTAGTTCCCGACAGGGGCACTATGGCTACACCTTC
v_gene: TRBV7-2; abundance: .; d_gene: .; len: 13; j_gene: TRBJ1-5; CDR3aa: CASSLERYQPQHF; CDR3nt: TGTGCCAGCAGCTTAGAACGGTATCAGCCCCAGCATTTT
v_gene: TRBV19; abundance: few; d_gene: TRBD2; len: 13; j_gene: TRBJ2-3; CDR3aa: CASSITSGSAQYF; CDR3nt: TGTGCCAGTAGTATTACTAGCGGGAGCGCGCAGTATTTT
v_gene: TRBV7-3; abundance: .; d_gene: .; len: 15; j_gene: TRBJ2-1; CDR3aa: CASSLQGADYNEQFF; CDR3nt: TGTGCCAGCAGCTTACAAGGGGCTGACTACAATGAGCAGTTCTTC
v_gene: TRBV6-2/TRBV6-3; abundance: .; d_gene: TRBD1; len: 15; j_gene: TRBJ1-4; CDR3aa: CASSYGTGDYEKLFF; CDR3nt: TGTGCCAGCAGTTACGGGACAGGGGATTATGAAAAACTGTTTTTT
v_gene: TRBV3-1/TRBV3-2; abundance: .; d_gene: .; len: 15; j_gene: TRBJ2-2; CDR3aa: CASSPVWGGTGELFF; CDR3nt: TGTGCCAGCAGCCCCGTCTGGGGAGGCACCGGGGAGCTGTTTTTT
v_gene: TRBV14; abundance: few; d_gene: TRBD2; len: 15; j_gene: TRBJ2-5; CDR3aa: CASSQVTGTTQTQYF; CDR3nt: TGTGCCAGCAGCCAAGTAACCGGGACTACCCAGACCCAGTACTTC
v_gene: TRBV7-3; abundance: .; d_gene: .; len: 15; j_gene: TRBJ2-3; CDR3aa: CASSPAGRDTDTQYF; CDR3nt: TGTGCCAGCAGCCCCGCCGGCAGGGACACAGATACGCAGTATTTT
v_gene: TRBV11-3; abundance: once; d_gene: .; len: 15; j_gene: TRBJ1-6; CDR3aa: CASTYSGTTYSPLHF; CDR3nt: TGTGCCAGCACTTATTCGGGGACTACCTATTCACCCCTCCACTTT
v_gene: TRBV7-6; abundance: .; d_gene: .; len: 12; j_gene: TRBJ2-7; CDR3aa: CASSFEGAEQYF; CDR3nt: TGTGCCAGCAGCTTCGAAGGGGCCGAGCAGTACTTC
v_gene: TRBV10-2; abundance: .; d_gene: TRBD2; len: 16; j_gene: TRBJ2-7; CDR3aa: CASPPLAGEGAYEQYF; CDR3nt: TGCGCCAGCCCTCCACTAGCGGGAGAAGGAGCCTACGAGCAGTACTTC
v_gene: TRBV5-1; abundance: .; d_gene: TRBD1; len: 15; j_gene: TRBJ2-7; CDR3aa: CASSLGGGNSYEQYF; CDR3nt: TGCGCCAGCAGCTTGGGAGGGGGCAACTCCTACGAGCAGTACTTC
v_gene: TRBV11-2; abundance: .; d_gene: TRBD1; len: 14; j_gene: TRBJ1-4; CDR3aa: CASSLLQGAEKLFF; CDR3nt: TGTGCCAGCAGCTTACTTCAGGGGGCAGAAAAACTGTTTTTT
v_gene: TRBV12-2; abundance: .; d_gene: .; len: 14; j_gene: TRBJ1-3; CDR3aa: CASRLATGGDTIYF; CDR3nt: TGTGCAAGTCGCCTCGCGACAGGGGGGGACACCATATATTTT
v_gene: TRBV19; abundance: .; d_gene: .; len: 15; j_gene: TRBJ1-6; CDR3aa: CASSPQGLLRSPLHF; CDR3nt: TGTGCCAGTAGTCCGCAGGGGCTCTTGCGCTCACCCCTCCACTTT
v_gene: TRBV9; abundance: .; d_gene: .; len: 12; j_gene: TRBJ1-6; CDR3aa: CASSVQGLPLHF; CDR3nt: TGTGCCAGCAGCGTTCAGGGTTTACCCCTCCACTTT
v_gene: TRBV7-6; abundance: .; d_gene: .; len: 17; j_gene: TRBJ2-1; CDR3aa: CASSLRGEGISYNEQFF; CDR3nt: TGTGCCAGCAGCTTAAGGGGGGAGGGGATCTCCTACAATGAGCAGTTCTTC
v_gene: TRBV6-5; abundance: .; d_gene: TRBD1; len: 15; j_gene: TRBJ2-7; CDR3aa: CASSRVGQGVYEQYF; CDR3nt: TGTGCCAGCAGTAGAGTGGGACAGGGGGTCTACGAGCAGTACTTC
v_gene: TRBV4-2; abundance: .; d_gene: .; len: 12; j_gene: TRBJ2-7; CDR3aa: CASSLLGGEQYF; CDR3nt: TGTGCCAGCAGCCTCCTCGGAGGCGAGCAGTACTTC
v_gene: TRBV20-1; abundance: .; d_gene: .; len: 14; j_gene: TRBJ2-3; CDR3aa: CSASAGFGPDTQYF; CDR3nt: TGCAGTGCTAGTGCAGGGTTTGGGCCAGATACGCAGTATTTT
v_gene: TRBV6-7; abundance: .; d_gene: .; len: 20; j_gene: TRBJ2-2; CDR3aa: CASSYSRVVFPPSNTGELFF; CDR3nt: TGTGCCAGCAGTTACTCTCGAGTAGTCTTCCCTCCATCGAACACCGGGGAGCTGTTTTTT
v_gene: TRBV7-9; abundance: .; d_gene: TRBD1; len: 19; j_gene: TRBJ1-6; CDR3aa: CASSPLGQGYSSYNSPLHF; CDR3nt: TGTGCCAGCAGCCCCCTGGGACAGGGGTACAGCTCCTATAATTCACCCCTCCACTTT
v_gene: TRBV6-1; abundance: .; d_gene: .; len: 14; j_gene: TRBJ2-1; CDR3aa: CASSESSGYNEQFF; CDR3nt: TGTGCCAGCAGTGAATCTAGTGGCTACAATGAGCAGTTCTTC